What follows are 20 T cell receptor beta chains derived from one specimen sequenced in a study of T cell changes during pregnancy in multiple sclerosis. Measured with immunoSEQ multiplex PCR; TCRdb has only the in-frame clones, and not every one. The sample consists of approximately 25,000 clones, about nine tenths of them appearing once. The sequences come from CD8+ T cells from peripheral blood mononuclear cells, collected in the first trimester of pregnancy. Receptor source: a female donor in good health, enrolled as a control in a pregnancy study.

The V and J genes are TRBV28 and TRBJ1-5; a possible D gene is TRBD1 (5 bases). Between the trimmed V and J ends, which lost 3 bases and 7 bases, there was a span of 13 bases. The CDR3 covers 14 residues. Germline loops: CDR1 MDHEN, CDR2 SYDVKM. This CDR3 reads CASSFVRGFQPQHF. The DNA of the CDR3 is TGTGCCAGCAGTTTCGTTAGGGGATTCCAGCCCCAGCATTTT.

CDR3 residues: CASSSIPRGEKLFF. Here the CDR3 DNA reads TGTGCCAGCAGCTCAATTCCACGGGGTGAAAAACTGTTTTTT. The chain links TRBV27 to TRBJ1-4; D uncertain. CDR3 length: 14 residues. Deletions cut 6 bases from V and 7 bases from J, with 15 bases between. In germline, CDR1 is MNHEY, CDR2 SMNVEV (reference sequence).

The chain combines TRBV4-2 with TRBJ2-1, with D possibly being TRBD2 (5 bases). This CDR3 is built from 18 residues. Germline V gene sequence: CDR1 LGHNA, CDR2 YNFKEQ. V was pared by 1 base and J by 6 bases, with 22 bases between. The CDR3 here is CASSQAPPTSIDPNEQFF. Here the CDR3 DNA reads TGTGCCAGCAGCCAAGCTCCCCCAACTAGTATTGATCCCAATGAGCAGTTCTTC.

The chain carries TRBV11-2 and TRBJ2-3; TRBD2 matches 10 bases. The length of the CDR3 is 18 residues. The V gene end was trimmed by 1 base and the J gene end by 1 base; junction bases not matched to a gene: 8. CDR1 SGHAT and CDR2 FQNNGV come from the germline V gene. Here the CDR3 DNA reads TGTGCCAGCAGCTTAGTTCTAGCGGGAGTTGGAGGCACAGATACGCAGTATTTT. Amino acid sequence: CASSLVLAGVGGTDTQYF.

The chain carries TRBV2 and TRBJ1-1; D remains ambiguous. Germline CDR1 is SNHLY and CDR2 is FYNNEI. Trimming left V 7 bases short and J 4 bases short, with 16 bases between. This CDR3 contains 14 residues. CDR3 nucleotides: TGTGCCAGCACCGAGGTGGGTTTGAGCACTGAAGCTTTCTTT. Residues: CASTEVGLSTEAFF.

J is TRBJ1-5 and V is TRBV28; no reliable D call. Germline V gene lookup returns CDR1 MDHEN and CDR2 SYDVKM. With 6 bases removed from V and 0 bases from J, the gap between germline ends came to 9 bases. The CDR3 consists of 14 residues. The CDR3 loop reads CASSLLFSNQPQHF. The CDR3 DNA follows: TGTGCCAGCAGCTTACTCTTTAGCAATCAGCCCCAGCATTTT.

The chain recombines TRBV5-6 with TRBJ2-7; weak D call: TRBD1 (6 bases). The CDR3 sequence is 14 residues long. V lost 5 bases, J lost 3 bases, and 15 bases lay in between. Per germline, CDR1 SGHDT and CDR2 YYEEEE. The CDR3 loop is CASSPGHPGYEQYF. The CDR3 nucleotides read TGTGCCAGCAGTCCGGGACACCCTGGCTACGAGCAGTACTTC.

This sequence joins TRBV19 and TRBJ2-3, with 8 positions matching TRBD2. Losses at the gene ends were 3 bases for V and 6 bases for J; bases not matched to a gene: 8. Germline V CDR1 and CDR2: LNHDA, SQIVND (reference sequence). CDR3 length: 15 amino acids. CDR3 bases: TGTGCCAGTAGTATTGTCGCGGGGGGCGGCGATACGCAGTATTTT. It is translated as CASSIVAGGGDTQYF.

This clone was counted once. This chain joins TRBV27 and TRBJ1-2; D is undetermined. This CDR3 is built from 15 residues. Per the germline V gene, CDR1 is MNHEY and CDR2 is SMNVEV (reference sequence). V lost 0 bases to trimming and J lost 6 bases, with 14 bases between them. The CDR3 coding sequence is TGTGCCAGCAGTTTATCTCGGGTCCCCTATGATGGCTACACCTTC. This gives the protein CASSLSRVPYDGYTF.

The genes are TRBV6-1 and TRBJ1-2, with no clear D. CDR3 length: 14 amino acids. Germline V lookup: CDR1 MNHNS, CDR2 SASEGT. V was pared by 7 bases and J by 2 bases, with 14 bases between. CDR3 bases: TGTGCCAGCACCGGCGGTGGGGAGAACTATGGCTACACCTTC. Translated, it gives CASTGGGENYGYTF.

The CDR3 nucleotides read TGTGCCAGCAGTTTAAGAGGACAGGGGGATGAGCAGTTCTTC. Translated, it gives CASSLRGQGDEQFF. The V call is TRBV28, the J call TRBJ2-1; TRBD1 matches at 10 bases. Germline V gene lookup returns CDR1 MDHEN and CDR2 SYDVKM. The CDR3 has 14 residues. Losses at the gene ends were 2 bases for V and 8 bases for J; bases not matched to a gene: 3.

This clone was detected a few times. This chain connects TRBV27 to TRBJ1-6, with D perhaps TRBD1 (5 bases). The CDR3 runs 16 residues. Germline V CDR1 and CDR2: MNHEY, SMNVEV (reference sequence). With 3 bases removed from V and 1 base from J, the gap between germline ends came to 10 bases. The CDR3, as DNA: TGTGCCAGCAGTTTGGAGGGGAGGTCCTATAATTCACCCCTCCACTTT. Amino acid sequence: CASSLEGRSYNSPLHF.

The chain employs TRBV21-1 and TRBJ1-4. TRBV21-1 has pseudogene status. The CDR3 sequence is 20 residues long. The DNA of the CDR3 is TGTGCCATCAATCCATCGGGACTGCAGCATCACTCTGCAACTAATGAAAAACTGTTTTTT. The encoded protein is CAINPSGLQHHSATNEKLFF.

By share of the sample, this clone is medium-sized (0.01 to 0.1%). V usage is TRBV10-1 and J usage is TRBJ2-1; 11 positions agree with TRBD2. This CDR3 has 15 amino acids. Germline-derived CDR1 and CDR2 are WNHNN and SYGVQD (reference sequence). Losses at the gene ends were 2 bases for V and 4 bases for J; bases not matched to a gene: 1. The CDR3 nucleotides read TGCGCCAGCAGTGAGACTAGCGGGGGATACAATGAGCAGTTCTTC. Protein sequence: CASSETSGGYNEQFF.

V is TRBV19 and J is TRBJ2-7, with TRBD2 matching 7 bases. Per the germline V gene, CDR1 is LNHDA and CDR2 is SQIVND (reference sequence). The CDR3 totals 15 residues. Unmatched junction bases numbered 5, after V lost 1 base and J lost 2 bases. The CDR3: CASSIGLADPYEQYF. CDR3 coding DNA: TGTGCCAGTAGTATAGGACTAGCCGATCCCTACGAGCAGTACTTC.

A remark on this clone: The sample carries other DNA sequences with the same CDR3. The chain is built from TRBV2 and TRBJ2-2; a possible D gene is TRBD1 (6 bases). The germline gives CDR1 SNHLY, CDR2 FYNNEI. The CDR3 runs to 15 residues. V lost 4 bases and J lost 0, with 9 bases in between. CDR3 amino acids: CASSGQDSNTGELFF. The CDR3 bases are TGTGCCAGCAGTGGACAGGACTCGAACACCGGGGAGCTGTTTTTT.

A single count supports this clone. The chain recombines TRBV4-3 with TRBJ2-1; D remains ambiguous. The CDR3 spans 17 residues. The V gene lost 1 base and the J gene lost 4 bases, with 17 bases spanning the gap. CDR1 and CDR2 from the germline V gene are LGHNA and YSLEER. The CDR3 bases are TGCGCCAGCAGCCAAGGGTGGTCGCGCACCTTATACAATGAGCAGTTCTTC. As protein: CASSQGWSRTLYNEQFF.

This clone was observed many times. The chain is built from TRBV2 and TRBJ1-6; 7 bases are a match to TRBD1. The CDR3 length is 15 residues. With V trimmed by 6 bases and J by 7 bases, 9 bases remained unmatched. Germline lookup yields CDR1 SNHLY and CDR2 FYNNEI. In DNA form, the CDR3 reads TGTGCCAGCAGATATAGACAGGGTGTAAATTCACCCCTCCACTTT. Amino acid sequence: CASRYRQGVNSPLHF.

The CDR3 sequence is CASSIPRGGAPSGANVLTF. The CDR3 bases are TGTGCCAGTAGTATACCTCGGGGGGGGGCCCCCTCTGGGGCCAACGTCCTGACTTTC. The V gene is TRBV19, the J gene TRBJ2-6; TRBD2 matches at 8 bases. The trim removed 2 bases at V and 0 bases at J, leaving 9 bases unmatched. The CDR3 is 19 residues long. CDR1 LNHDA and CDR2 SQIVND come from the germline V gene (reference sequence).

This rearrangement joins TRBV7-9 to TRBJ2-7; possibly TRBD1 for D (6 bases). The V end was cut by 4 bases, the J end by 4 bases, with 8 bases between. The CDR3 is made up of 12 amino acids. Germline CDR1 is SEHNR and CDR2 is FQNEAQ (reference sequence). The CDR3 protein is CASSSRGYEQYF. The CDR3 nucleotides are TGTGCCAGCAGCTCCAGGGGATACGAGCAGTACTTC.